This TCR beta chain appears in the sequencing data of a study of T cell repertoires in cytomegalovirus infection. The overall study: TCR beta signatures that were public indicated CMV infection and matching HLA type.

Findings of the study overall: Carriage of CMV together with the relevant HLA was identifiable through cumulative public TCR beta family frequency.

The CDR3 sequence is 11 residues long. Trimming left V 6 bases short and J 11 bases short, with 13 bases between. On this clonotype itself: Its antigen is as yet unknown.

In TCRdb, the reads were re-called with MiXCR into one record per CDR3 protein. The top ten clones hold 12% to 15% of a sample with 350,000 to 550,000 distinct CDR3 sequences, 31% of them seen once. The V and J genes are TRBV12-3 or TRBV12-4 and TRBJ1-1; D might be TRBD1 (5 bases). Input material: PBMCs. The TCR was taken from a human donor in good health (CMV status not recorded). Some clones in this sample may be carry-over from other donors' samples. The CDR3 protein is CASRIGTRAFF. CDR3 nucleotide sequence: TGTGCCAGCAGGATTGGGACGAGGGCTTTCTTT.